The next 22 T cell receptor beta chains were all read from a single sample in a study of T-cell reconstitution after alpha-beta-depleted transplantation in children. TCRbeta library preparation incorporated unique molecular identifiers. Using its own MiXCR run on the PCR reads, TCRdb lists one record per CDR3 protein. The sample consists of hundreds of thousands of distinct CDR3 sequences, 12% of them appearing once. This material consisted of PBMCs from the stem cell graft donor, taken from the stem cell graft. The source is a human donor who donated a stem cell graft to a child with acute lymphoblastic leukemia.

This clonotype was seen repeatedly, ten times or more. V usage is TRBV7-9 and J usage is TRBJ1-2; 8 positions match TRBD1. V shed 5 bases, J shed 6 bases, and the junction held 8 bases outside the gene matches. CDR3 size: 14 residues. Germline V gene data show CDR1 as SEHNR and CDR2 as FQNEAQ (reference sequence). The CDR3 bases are TGTGCCAGCAGCCCGGACAGGGAGGTTAATGGCTACACCTTC. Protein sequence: CASSPDREVNGYTF.

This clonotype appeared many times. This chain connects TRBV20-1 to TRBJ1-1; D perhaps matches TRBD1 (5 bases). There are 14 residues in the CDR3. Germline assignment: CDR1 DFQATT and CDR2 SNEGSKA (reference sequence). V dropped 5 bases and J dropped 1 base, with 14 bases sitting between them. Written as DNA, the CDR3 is TGCAGTGCTGGAAGGAATGGGGCGAACACTGAAGCTTTCTTT. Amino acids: CSAGRNGANTEAFF.

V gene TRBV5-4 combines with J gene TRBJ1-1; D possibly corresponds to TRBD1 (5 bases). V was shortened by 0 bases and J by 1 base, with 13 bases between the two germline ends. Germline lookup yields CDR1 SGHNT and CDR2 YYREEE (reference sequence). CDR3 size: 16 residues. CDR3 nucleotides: TGTGCCAGCAGCTTGGGGCAGGGTGAAGCGAACACTGAAGCTTTCTTT. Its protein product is CASSLGQGEANTEAFF.

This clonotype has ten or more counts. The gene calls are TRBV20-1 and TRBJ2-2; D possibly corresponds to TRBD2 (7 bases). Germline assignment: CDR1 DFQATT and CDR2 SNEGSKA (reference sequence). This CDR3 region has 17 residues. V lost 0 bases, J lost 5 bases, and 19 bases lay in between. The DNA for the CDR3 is TGCAGTGCTAGAGATGGTAGGGGGAGGGCAGGAACCGGGGAGCTGTTTTTT. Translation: CSARDGRGRAGTGELFF.

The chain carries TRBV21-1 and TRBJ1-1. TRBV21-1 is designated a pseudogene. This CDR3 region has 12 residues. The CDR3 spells CASSKVYTEAFF. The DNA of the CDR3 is TGTGCCAGCAGCAAAGTATACACTGAAGCTTTCTTT.

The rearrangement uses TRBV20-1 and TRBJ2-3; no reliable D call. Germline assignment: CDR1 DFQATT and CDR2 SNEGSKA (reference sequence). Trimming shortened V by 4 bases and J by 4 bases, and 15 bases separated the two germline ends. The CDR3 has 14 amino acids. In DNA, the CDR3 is TGCAGTGCTAAAGACTTGGGAATGGCAGATACGCAGTATTTT. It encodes CSAKDLGMADTQYF.

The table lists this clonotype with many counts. The CDR3 spells CSARYSDGTNTGELFF. The CDR3 coding sequence is TGCAGTGCTAGATACTCGGACGGAACGAACACCGGGGAGCTGTTTTTT. The chain carries TRBV20-1 and TRBJ2-2; D gene ambiguous. Trimming removed 2 bases from V and 0 bases from J, with 13 bases in between. The CDR3 has 16 amino acids. The V gene's germline CDR1 is DFQATT and CDR2 SNEGSKA (reference sequence).

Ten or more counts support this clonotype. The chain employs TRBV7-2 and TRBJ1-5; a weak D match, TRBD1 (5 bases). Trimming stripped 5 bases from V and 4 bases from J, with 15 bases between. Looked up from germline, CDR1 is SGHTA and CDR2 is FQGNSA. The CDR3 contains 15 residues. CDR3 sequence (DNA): TGTGCCAGCAGCCCTAGAGGGGTTCGGAATCAGCCCCAGCATTTT. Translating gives CASSPRGVRNQPQHF.

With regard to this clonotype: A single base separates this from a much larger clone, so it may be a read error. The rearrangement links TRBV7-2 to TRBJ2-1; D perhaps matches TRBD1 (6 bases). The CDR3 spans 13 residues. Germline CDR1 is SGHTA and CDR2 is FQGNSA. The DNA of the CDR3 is TGTGCCAGCGGCTTTTTAGAGCTAGGGGGACAGTTCTTC. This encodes CASGFLELGGQFF.

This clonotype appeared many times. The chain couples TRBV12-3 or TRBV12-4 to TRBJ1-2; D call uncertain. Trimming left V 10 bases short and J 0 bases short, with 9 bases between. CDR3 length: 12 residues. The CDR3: CATTTANYGYTF. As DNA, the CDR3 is TGTGCCACGACGACGGCTAACTATGGCTACACCTTC.

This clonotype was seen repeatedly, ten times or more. The CDR3 bases are TGCGCCAGCAGCTTGGGGACGCCGGGGAGGTTCTACAATGAGCAGTTCTTC. This sequence encodes CASSLGTPGRFYNEQFF. J is TRBJ2-1 and V is TRBV5-1; the D gene is possibly TRBD2 (6 bases). This CDR3 region has 17 residues. Germline V gene lookup returns CDR1 SGHRS and CDR2 YFSETQ. V was shortened by 0 bases and J by 3 bases, with 16 bases between the two germline ends. The full variable domain, completed using reference TRBV5-1 and TRBJ2-1, is KAGVTQTPRYLIKTRGQQVTLSCSPISGHRSVSWYQQTPGQGLQFLFEYFSETQRNKGNFPGRFSGRQFSNSRSEMNVSTLELGDSALYLCASSLGTPGRFYNEQFFGPGTRLTVL.

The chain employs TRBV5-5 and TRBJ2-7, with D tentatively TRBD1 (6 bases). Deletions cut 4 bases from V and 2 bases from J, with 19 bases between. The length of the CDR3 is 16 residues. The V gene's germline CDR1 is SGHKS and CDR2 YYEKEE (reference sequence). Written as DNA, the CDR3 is TGTGCCAGCAGCCGACCGACAGGATTCTTGCCCTACGAGCAGTACTTC. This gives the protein CASSRPTGFLPYEQYF.

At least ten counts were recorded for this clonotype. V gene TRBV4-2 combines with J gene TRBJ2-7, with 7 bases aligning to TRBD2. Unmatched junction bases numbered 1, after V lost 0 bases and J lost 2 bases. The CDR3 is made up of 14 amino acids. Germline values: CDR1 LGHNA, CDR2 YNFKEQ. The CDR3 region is CASSQDLAAYEQYF. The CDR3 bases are TGTGCCAGCAGCCAAGATCTAGCGGCCTACGAGCAGTACTTC.

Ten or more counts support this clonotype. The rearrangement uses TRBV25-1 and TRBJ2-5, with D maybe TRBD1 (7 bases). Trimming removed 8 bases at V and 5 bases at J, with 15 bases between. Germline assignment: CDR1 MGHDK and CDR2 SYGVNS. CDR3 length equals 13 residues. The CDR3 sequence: CASSSGGGETQYF. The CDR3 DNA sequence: TGTGCCAGCTCATCAGGGGGAGGCGAGACCCAGTACTTC.

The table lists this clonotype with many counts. Written as DNA, the CDR3 is TGCGCCAGCAGCCAAAACCAGGACCATGAGCAGTTCTTC. It codes for CASSQNQDHEQFF. The chain links TRBV4-3 to TRBJ2-1; no clear D. The CDR3 has 13 residues. Germline CDR1 reads LGHNA; CDR2 reads YSLEER. Between the trimmed V and J ends, which lost 2 bases and 8 bases, there was a span of 10 bases.

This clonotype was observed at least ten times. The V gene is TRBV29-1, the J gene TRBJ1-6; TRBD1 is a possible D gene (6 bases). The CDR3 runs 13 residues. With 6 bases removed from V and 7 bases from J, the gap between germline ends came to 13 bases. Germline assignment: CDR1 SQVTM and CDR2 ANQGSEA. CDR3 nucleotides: TGCAGCGTGAGACAGGTGGCGAATTCACCCCTCCACTTT. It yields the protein CSVRQVANSPLHF.

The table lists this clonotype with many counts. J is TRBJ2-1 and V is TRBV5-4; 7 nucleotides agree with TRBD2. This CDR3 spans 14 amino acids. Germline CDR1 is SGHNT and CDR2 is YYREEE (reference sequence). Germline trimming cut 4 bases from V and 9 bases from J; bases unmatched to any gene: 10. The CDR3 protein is CASSPYIGGFEQFF. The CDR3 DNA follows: TGTGCCAGCAGCCCATACATCGGGGGGTTTGAGCAGTTCTTC.

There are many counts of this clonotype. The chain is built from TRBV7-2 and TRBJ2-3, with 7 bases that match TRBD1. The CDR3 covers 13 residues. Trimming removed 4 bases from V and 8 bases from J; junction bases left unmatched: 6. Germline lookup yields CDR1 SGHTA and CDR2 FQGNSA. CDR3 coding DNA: TGTGCCAGCAGCTGGGACCCAGGGGGTACGCAGTATTTT. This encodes CASSWDPGGTQYF. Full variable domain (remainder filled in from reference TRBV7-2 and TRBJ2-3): GAGVSQSPSNKVTEKGKDVELRCDPISGHTALYWYRQSLGQGLEFLIYFQGNSAPDKSGLPSDRFSAERTGGSVSTLTIQRTQQEDSAVYLCASSWDPGGTQYFGPGTRLTVL.

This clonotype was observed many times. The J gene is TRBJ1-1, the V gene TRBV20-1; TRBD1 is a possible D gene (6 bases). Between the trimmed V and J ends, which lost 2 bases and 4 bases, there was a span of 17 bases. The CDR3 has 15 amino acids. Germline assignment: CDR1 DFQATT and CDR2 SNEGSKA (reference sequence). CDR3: CSARSNTGAGTEAFF. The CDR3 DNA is TGCAGTGCTAGATCTAACACGGGGGCGGGCACTGAAGCTTTCTTT.

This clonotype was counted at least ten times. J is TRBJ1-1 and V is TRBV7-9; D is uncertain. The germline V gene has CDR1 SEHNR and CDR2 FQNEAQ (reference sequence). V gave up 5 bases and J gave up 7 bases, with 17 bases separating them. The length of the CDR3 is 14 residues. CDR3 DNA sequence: TGTGCCAGCAGCGAACGGGTCGGGCGGGGTGAAGCTTTCTTT. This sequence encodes CASSERVGRGEAFF.

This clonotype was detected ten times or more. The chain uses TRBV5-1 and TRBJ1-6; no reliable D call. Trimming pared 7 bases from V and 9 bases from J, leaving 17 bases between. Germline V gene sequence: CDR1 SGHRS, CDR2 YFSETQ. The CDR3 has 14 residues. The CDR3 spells CASQLVDLGSPLHF. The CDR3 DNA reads TGCGCCAGCCAACTAGTGGACCTCGGTTCACCCCTCCACTTT.

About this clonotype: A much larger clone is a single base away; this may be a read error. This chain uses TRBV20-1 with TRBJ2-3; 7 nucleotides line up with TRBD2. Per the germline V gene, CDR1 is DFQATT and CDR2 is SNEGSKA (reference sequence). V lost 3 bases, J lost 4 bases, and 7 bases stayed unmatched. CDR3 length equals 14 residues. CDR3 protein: CSASLQREPDTQYF. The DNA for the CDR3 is TGCAGTGCTAGCTTGCAGCGGGAACCAGATACGCAGTATTTT.